This entry lists 22 T cell receptor beta chains sequenced from one sample in a study of blood T cell repertoires in COVID-19. Some clones are missing from TCRdb's copy, which holds only in-frame ones; the method was immunoSEQ multiplex PCR. The sample lists around 43,000 clones, 60% to 80% occurring once. The sequencing input was peripheral blood. Source of these receptors: a man between 65 and 85 years old with acute or convalescent COVID-19.

The gene calls are TRBV7-2 and TRBJ1-3; 10 bases match TRBD1. The length of the CDR3 is 15 residues. V lost 6 bases and J lost 5; bases outside the gene matches: 7. Per germline, CDR1 SGHTA and CDR2 FQGNSA. CDR3 amino acids: CASRLDRGSRNTIYF. DNA of the CDR3: TGTGCCAGCAGATTGGACAGGGGGTCTAGAAACACCATATATTTT. Full variable domain (rest looked up from reference TRBV7-2 and TRBJ1-3): GAGVSQSPSNKVTEKGKDVELRCDPISGHTALYWYRQSLGQGLEFLIYFQGNSAPDKSGLPSDRFSAERTGGSVSTLTIQRTQQEDSAVYLCASRLDRGSRNTIYFGEGSWLTVV.

This chain uses TRBV2 with TRBJ1-6, with D maybe TRBD1 (5 bases). Deletions cut 3 bases from V and 5 bases from J, with 8 bases between. The length of the CDR3 is 14 residues. Per the germline V gene, CDR1 is SNHLY and CDR2 is FYNNEI. This chain's CDR3 is CASSETVNNSPLHF. CDR3 coding DNA: TGTGCCAGCAGTGAGACAGTTAATAATTCACCCCTCCACTTT.

The chain carries TRBV6-6 and TRBJ1-5; the D gene is possibly TRBD1 (6 bases). The CDR3 length is 13 residues. V was clipped by 9 bases and J by 3 bases, with 12 bases between them. Germline V gene sequence: CDR1 MNHNY, CDR2 SVGAGI (reference sequence). The DNA for the CDR3 is TGTGCCAGTACAGGGTTAAACAATCAGCCCCAGCATTTT. Protein sequence: CASTGLNNQPQHF.

Only one count was recorded for this clone. This chain's CDR3 is CASSPKTPPRKQYF. The CDR3 DNA reads TGTGCCAGTAGTCCGAAAACCCCCCCGAGGAAGCAGTACTTC. This chain joins TRBV19 and TRBJ2-7; D unclear. Germline loops: CDR1 LNHDA, CDR2 SQIVND (reference sequence). The CDR3 extends over 14 amino acids. V was pared by 5 bases and J by 8 bases, with 19 bases between.

V usage is TRBV29-1 and J usage is TRBJ1-2, with TRBD1 identical over 10 bases. Trimming took 5 bases from V and 5 from J; bases not matched to a gene: 5. The CDR3 runs 13 residues. In germline, CDR1 is SQVTM, CDR2 ANQGSEA. CDR3 sequence: CSVPGQGGYGYTF. CDR3 in DNA: TGCAGCGTTCCCGGACAGGGGGGGTATGGCTACACCTTC.

This chain connects TRBV11-1 to TRBJ2-3; D perhaps matches TRBD2 (7 bases). V gave up 1 base and J gave up 6 bases, with 14 bases separating them. Germline loops: CDR1 SGHAT, CDR2 FQDESV (reference sequence). This CDR3 has 15 residues. CDR3 region: CASSLVAGARDTQYF. The CDR3, as DNA: TGTGCCAGCAGCTTAGTTGCGGGGGCAAGGGATACGCAGTATTTT.

The J gene is TRBJ1-5, the V gene TRBV3-1 (or the pseudogene TRBV3-2); D gene ambiguous. The germline V gene encodes CDR1 LGHDT and CDR2 YNNKEL (reference sequence). V lost 3 bases and J 3 bases, leaving 6 bases between the germline ends. This CDR3 has 13 residues. CDR3 nucleotides: TGTGCCAGCAGCCAGTCCCACAATCAGCCCCAGCATTTT. Protein: CASSQSHNQPQHF.

The chain has TRBV30 and TRBJ2-6; 7 nucleotides agree with TRBD1. The CDR3 contains 17 residues. The V and J ends lost 1 base and 4 bases, in that order; junction bases with no gene match: 10. CDR1 GTSNPN and CDR2 SVGIG come from the germline V gene (reference sequence). The chain's CDR3 is CAWSDATGIKGANVLTF. The CDR3, as DNA: TGTGCCTGGAGTGACGCGACAGGGATCAAGGGGGCCAACGTCCTGACTTTC.

The chain's CDR3 is CASSFWRQGKYGYTF. The CDR3 region has the DNA TGTGCCAGCAGTTTTTGGAGACAGGGAAAATATGGCTACACCTTC. The J gene is TRBJ1-2, the V gene TRBV27, with 7 bases aligning to TRBD1. J lost 5 bases, V lost 3 bases, and 9 bases had no gene match. The CDR3 contains 15 residues. CDR1 is MNHEY, CDR2 SMNVEV, per germline (reference sequence).

V and J are TRBV5-1 and TRBJ2-3; 10 bases map to TRBD1. Germline-derived CDR1 and CDR2 are SGHRS and YFSETQ. V was pared by 5 bases and J by 6 bases, with 9 bases of the junction left unmatched. This CDR3 spans 15 amino acids. The CDR3 here is CASSYRGTGDDTQYF. The CDR3, as DNA: TGCGCCAGCAGTTATCGTGGGACAGGGGACGATACGCAGTATTTT. Complete variable domain (other parts from reference TRBV5-1 and TRBJ2-3): KAGVTQTPRYLIKTRGQQVTLSCSPISGHRSVSWYQQTPGQGLQFLFEYFSETQRNKGNFPGRFSGRQFSNSRSEMNVSTLELGDSALYLCASSYRGTGDDTQYFGPGTRLTVL.

V gene TRBV5-6 combines with J gene TRBJ1-4; TRBD1 matches 8 bases. Per the germline V gene, CDR1 is SGHDT and CDR2 is YYEEEE. The length of the CDR3 is 14 residues. Trimming removed 4 bases from V and 8 bases from J; junction bases left unmatched: 7. Here the CDR3 DNA reads TGTGCCAGCAGCCAAGGGACAGGATGGGAAAAACTGTTTTTT. Amino acids: CASSQGTGWEKLFF.

This chain links TRBV4-3 with TRBJ1-5; maybe TRBD1 (5 bases). There are 18 residues in the CDR3. Germline V gene sequence: CDR1 LGHNA, CDR2 YSLEER. Trimming took off 0 bases at V and 0 bases at J, with 15 bases between the two ends. CDR3 DNA: TGCGCCAGCAGCCAAGAAGCCCCCCAGGGAAATAGCAATCAGCCCCAGCATTTT. As protein: CASSQEAPQGNSNQPQHF.

This clone was found once. This chain connects TRBV15 to TRBJ1-1; D is undetermined. The CDR3 loop spans 13 amino acids. Trimming shortened V by 4 bases and J by 8 bases, and 14 bases separated the two germline ends. From germline, CDR1 is LNHNV and CDR2 YYDKDF (reference sequence). The CDR3 nucleotides are TGTGCCACCAGCACCGACGAGGGCCGGGAAGCTTTCTTT. Translating it yields CATSTDEGREAFF.

The chain recombines TRBV5-1 with TRBJ2-7; 11 bases fit TRBD2. CDR3 size: 16 residues. CDR1 and CDR2 (germline): SGHRS, YFSETQ. The J segment lost 0 bases and the V segment lost 2 bases, leaving 4 bases of the junction unmatched. CDR3 sequence: CASSFLAGGSSYEQYF. As DNA, the CDR3 is TGCGCCAGCAGCTTCCTAGCGGGGGGCTCCTCCTACGAGCAGTACTTC. The full variable domain, completed using reference TRBV5-1 and TRBJ2-7, is KAGVTQTPRYLIKTRGQQVTLSCSPISGHRSVSWYQQTPGQGLQFLFEYFSETQRNKGNFPGRFSGRQFSNSRSEMNVSTLELGDSALYLCASSFLAGGSSYEQYFGPGTRLTVT.

This sequence joins TRBV4-3 and TRBJ1-1; possibly TRBD1 for D (6 bases). Trimming stripped 0 bases from V and 10 bases from J, with 15 bases between. The germline V gene encodes CDR1 LGHNA and CDR2 YSLEER. The CDR3 spans 14 residues. For the CDR3, the DNA is TGCGCCAGCAGCCAAGAGACAGGCCCCCGTAGAGCTTTCTTT. Residues: CASSQETGPRRAFF.

The rearrangement uses TRBV27 and TRBJ2-3; D gene ambiguous. The V and J ends lost 8 bases and 0 bases respectively, with 3 bases between them. CDR3 size: 11 residues. Germline assignment: CDR1 MNHEY and CDR2 SMNVEV (reference sequence). CDR3 bases: TGTGCCAGCTCAAGCACAGATACGCAGTATTTT. Translated, it gives CASSSTDTQYF.

This clone was recorded only once. V and J are TRBV9 and TRBJ1-3, with TRBD1 matching 9 bases. This CDR3 has 15 amino acids. Germline V gene sequence: CDR1 SGDLS, CDR2 YYNGEE. The V segment lost 4 bases and the J segment 4 bases; nucleotides outside the gene matches: 6. CDR3 sequence (DNA): TGTGCCAGCAGCCCCATACAGGGGGCGGGAAACACCATATATTTT. It is translated as CASSPIQGAGNTIYF.

This clone was seen more than once but under ten times. The V gene is TRBV4-3, the J gene TRBJ1-5, with a weak D call TRBD1 (6 bases). This CDR3 spans 16 amino acids. Germline lookup yields CDR1 LGHNA and CDR2 YSLEER. Trimming removed 1 base from V and 6 bases from J, with 16 bases in between. The DNA for the CDR3 is TGCGCCAGCAGCCAAGTGAGAGGGCAGGGGTTTCAGCCCCAGCATTTT. Residues: CASSQVRGQGFQPQHF.

The chain carries TRBV7-2 and TRBJ1-5; 10 nucleotides match TRBD1. V gave up 5 bases and J gave up 4 bases; unmatched junction bases: 5. Germline assignment: CDR1 SGHTA and CDR2 FQGNSA. The CDR3 has 15 amino acids. This CDR3 reads CASSDGQGGNQPQHF. The DNA of the CDR3 is TGTGCCAGCAGCGACGGACAGGGGGGGAATCAGCCCCAGCATTTT.

The V and J genes are TRBV30 and TRBJ2-2, with no clear D. V was pared by 4 bases and J by 2 bases, with 8 bases between. The CDR3 is 13 residues long. Germline-derived CDR1 and CDR2 are GTSNPN and SVGIG (reference sequence). The CDR3 DNA is TGTGCCTGGATTCTAAGAAACACCGGGGAGCTGTTTTTT. Translating it yields CAWILRNTGELFF. Looking up the rest from reference TRBV30 and TRBJ2-2 gives the full variable domain: SQTIHQWPATLVQPVGSPLSLECTVEGTSNPNLYWYRQAAGRGLQLLFYSVGIGQISSEVPQNLSASRPQDRQFILSSKKLLLSDSGFYLCAWILRNTGELFFGEGSRLTVL.

The rearrangement uses TRBV7-8 and TRBJ2-7, with a possible D match to TRBD2 (5 bases). The V end was cut by 5 bases, the J end by 1 base, with 21 bases between. The CDR3 totals 17 residues. CDR1 and CDR2 (germline): SGHVS, FQNEAQ. CDR3 sequence reads: CASSPPEGSVGSYEQYF. For the CDR3, the DNA is TGTGCCAGCAGCCCCCCAGAGGGATCCGTTGGTTCCTACGAGCAGTACTTC.

This rearrangement joins TRBV5-4 to TRBJ1-2; 7 bases agree with TRBD1. CDR3 length: 15 residues. Germline V CDR1 and CDR2: SGHNT, YYREEE (reference sequence). The V gene end was trimmed by 2 bases and the J gene end by 7 bases; junction bases not matched to a gene: 11. The CDR3 DNA sequence: TGTGCCAGCAGCTTCGGAGGAAGGGGGCAGGTTGGCTACACCTTC. Translated: CASSFGGRGQVGYTF.